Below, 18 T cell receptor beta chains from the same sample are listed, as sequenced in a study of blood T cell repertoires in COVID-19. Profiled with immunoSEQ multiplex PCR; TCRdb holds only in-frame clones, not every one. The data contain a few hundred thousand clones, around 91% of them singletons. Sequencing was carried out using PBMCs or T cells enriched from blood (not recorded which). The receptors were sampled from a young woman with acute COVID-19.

CDR3 coding DNA: TGCGCCAGCAGCTTACCACAGGGGGCAGGAGGAGAGACCCAGTACTTC. Amino acid sequence: CASSLPQGAGGETQYF. This sequence joins TRBV5-1 and TRBJ2-5; 9 bases agree with TRBD1. V lost 2 bases and J lost 4; bases outside the gene matches: 9. CDR1 and CDR2 (germline): SGHRS, YFSETQ. The CDR3 covers 16 residues.

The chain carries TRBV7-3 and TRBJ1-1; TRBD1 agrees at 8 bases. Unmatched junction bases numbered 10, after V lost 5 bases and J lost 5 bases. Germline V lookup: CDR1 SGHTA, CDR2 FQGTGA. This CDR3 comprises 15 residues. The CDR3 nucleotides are TGTGCCAGCAGCCGACCTACAGGGGGGGGAACTGAAGCTTTCTTT. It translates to CASSRPTGGGTEAFF.

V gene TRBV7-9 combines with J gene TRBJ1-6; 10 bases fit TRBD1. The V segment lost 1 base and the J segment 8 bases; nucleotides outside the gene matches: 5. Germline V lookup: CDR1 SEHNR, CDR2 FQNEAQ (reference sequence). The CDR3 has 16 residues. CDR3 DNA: TGTGCCAGCAGCTTAGGGACAGGGGGTTATGATTCACCCCTCCACTTT. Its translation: CASSLGTGGYDSPLHF.

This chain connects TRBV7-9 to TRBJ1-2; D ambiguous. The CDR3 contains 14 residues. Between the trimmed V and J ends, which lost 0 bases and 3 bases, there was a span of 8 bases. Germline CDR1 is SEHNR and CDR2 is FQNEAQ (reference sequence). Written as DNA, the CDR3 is TGTGCCAGCAGCTTAGCGAGTTCCGACTATGGCTACACCTTC. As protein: CASSLASSDYGYTF.

The CDR3 protein is CASRGPGPLYEQYF. CDR3 nucleotides: TGTGCCAGCAGGGGCCCAGGCCCTCTCTACGAGCAGTACTTC. The genes are TRBV3-1 (or the pseudogene TRBV3-2) and TRBJ2-7; D is ambiguous. Trimming removed 6 bases from V and 3 bases from J, with 15 bases in between. The germline V gene has CDR1 LGHDT and CDR2 YNNKEL (reference sequence). The CDR3 totals 14 residues.

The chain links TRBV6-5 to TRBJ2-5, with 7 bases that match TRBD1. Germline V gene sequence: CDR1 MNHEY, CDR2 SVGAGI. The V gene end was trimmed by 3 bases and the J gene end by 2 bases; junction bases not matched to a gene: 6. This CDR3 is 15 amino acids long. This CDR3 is CASSYGQGEQETQYF. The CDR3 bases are TGTGCCAGCAGTTATGGTCAGGGGGAACAAGAGACCCAGTACTTC.

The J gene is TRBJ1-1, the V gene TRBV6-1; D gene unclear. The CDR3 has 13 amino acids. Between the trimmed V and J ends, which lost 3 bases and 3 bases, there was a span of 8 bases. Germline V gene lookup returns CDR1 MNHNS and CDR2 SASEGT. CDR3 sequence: CASSDQVDTEAFF. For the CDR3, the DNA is TGTGCCAGCAGTGACCAGGTTGACACTGAAGCTTTCTTT.

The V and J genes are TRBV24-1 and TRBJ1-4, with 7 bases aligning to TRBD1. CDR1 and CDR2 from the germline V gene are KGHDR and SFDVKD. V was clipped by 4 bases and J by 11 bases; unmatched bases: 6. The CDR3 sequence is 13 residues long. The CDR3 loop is CATSEPTGEKLFF. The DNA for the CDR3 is TGTGCCACCAGTGAGCCCACAGGGGAGAAACTGTTTTTT.

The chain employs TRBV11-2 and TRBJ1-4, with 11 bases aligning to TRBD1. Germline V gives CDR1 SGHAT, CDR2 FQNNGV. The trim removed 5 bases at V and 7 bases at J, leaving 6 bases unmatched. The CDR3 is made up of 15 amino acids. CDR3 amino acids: CASSRTGTGGEKLFF. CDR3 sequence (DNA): TGTGCCAGCAGCAGGACCGGGACAGGGGGTGAAAAACTGTTTTTT.

CDR3 loop: CASSVAGRSSYEQYF. In nucleotides, the CDR3 is TGTGCCAGCAGCGTAGCGGGAAGAAGCTCCTACGAGCAGTACTTC. The gene calls are TRBV3-1 (or the pseudogene TRBV3-2) and TRBJ2-7; TRBD2 matches at 8 bases. Germline lookup yields CDR1 LGHDT and CDR2 YNNKEL (reference sequence). There are 15 residues in the CDR3. The V segment lost 5 bases and the J segment 0 bases; nucleotides outside the gene matches: 6.

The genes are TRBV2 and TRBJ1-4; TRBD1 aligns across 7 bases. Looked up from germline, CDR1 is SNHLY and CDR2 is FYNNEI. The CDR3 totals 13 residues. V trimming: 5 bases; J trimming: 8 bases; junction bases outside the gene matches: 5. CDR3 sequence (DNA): TGTGCCAGCAGTCAGACAGGGTTGGAAAAACTGTTTTTT. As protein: CASSQTGLEKLFF.

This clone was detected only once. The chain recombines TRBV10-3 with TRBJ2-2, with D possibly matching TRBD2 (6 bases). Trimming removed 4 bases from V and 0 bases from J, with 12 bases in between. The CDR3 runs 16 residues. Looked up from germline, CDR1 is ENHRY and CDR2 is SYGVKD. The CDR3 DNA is TGTGCCATCAGTGTTTCGGGGGTCGCGAACACCGGGGAGCTGTTTTTT. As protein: CAISVSGVANTGELFF.

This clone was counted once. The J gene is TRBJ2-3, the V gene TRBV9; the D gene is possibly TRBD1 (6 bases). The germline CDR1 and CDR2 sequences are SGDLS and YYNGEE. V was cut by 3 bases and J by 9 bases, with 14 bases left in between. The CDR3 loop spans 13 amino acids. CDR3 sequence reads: CASSGRTRGTQYF. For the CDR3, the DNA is TGTGCCAGCAGCGGGAGAACTAGGGGGACGCAGTATTTT. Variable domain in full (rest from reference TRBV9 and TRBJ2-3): DSGVTQTPKHLITATGQRVTLRCSPRSGDLSVYWYQQSLDQGLQFLIQYYNGEERAKGNILERFSAQQFPDLHSELNLSSLELGDSALYFCASSGRTRGTQYFGPGTRLTVL.

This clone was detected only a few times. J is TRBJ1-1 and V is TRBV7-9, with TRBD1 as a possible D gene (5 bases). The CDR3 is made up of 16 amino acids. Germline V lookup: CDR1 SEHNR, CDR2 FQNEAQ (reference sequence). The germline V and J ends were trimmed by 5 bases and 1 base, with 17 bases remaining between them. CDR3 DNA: TGTGCCAGCAGCCGTGACCTGGGGGGGTCGAACACTGAAGCTTTCTTT. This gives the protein CASSRDLGGSNTEAFF. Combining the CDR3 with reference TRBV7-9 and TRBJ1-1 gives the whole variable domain DTGVSQNPRHKITKRGQNVTFRCDPISEHNRLYWYRQTLGQGPEFLTYFQNEAQLEKSRLLSDRFSAERPKGSFSTLEIQRTEQGDSAMYLCASSRDLGGSNTEAFFGQGTRLTVV.

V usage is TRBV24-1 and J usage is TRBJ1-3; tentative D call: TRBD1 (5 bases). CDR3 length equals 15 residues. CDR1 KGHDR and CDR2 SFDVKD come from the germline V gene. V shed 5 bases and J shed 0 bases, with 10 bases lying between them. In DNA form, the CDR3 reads TGTGCCACCAGTGGTGAGGGACTCTCTGGAAACACCATATATTTT. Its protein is CATSGEGLSGNTIYF.

CDR3 bases: TGTGCCAGCAGCCCCGGACAGGGGGCGTATGGCTATGGCTACACCTTC. Encoded protein: CASSPGQGAYGYGYTF. This chain connects TRBV5-4 to TRBJ1-2; 11 bases agree with TRBD1. Germline values: CDR1 SGHNT, CDR2 YYREEE (reference sequence). CDR3 size: 16 residues. With V trimmed by 4 bases and J by 4 bases, 9 bases remained unmatched.

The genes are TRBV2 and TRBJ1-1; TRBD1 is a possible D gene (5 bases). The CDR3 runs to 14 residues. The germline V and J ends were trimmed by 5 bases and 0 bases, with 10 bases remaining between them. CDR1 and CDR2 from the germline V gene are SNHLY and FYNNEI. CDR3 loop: CASSKGSLNTEAFF. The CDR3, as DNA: TGTGCCAGCAGTAAGGGGTCCCTGAACACTGAAGCTTTCTTT.

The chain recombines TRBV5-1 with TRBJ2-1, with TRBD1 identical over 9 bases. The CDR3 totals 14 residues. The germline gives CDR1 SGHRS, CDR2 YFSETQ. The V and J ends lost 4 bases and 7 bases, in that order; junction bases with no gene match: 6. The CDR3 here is CASSTGQGRNEQFF. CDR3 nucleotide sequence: TGCGCCAGCAGCACGGGACAGGGACGGAATGAGCAGTTCTTC.